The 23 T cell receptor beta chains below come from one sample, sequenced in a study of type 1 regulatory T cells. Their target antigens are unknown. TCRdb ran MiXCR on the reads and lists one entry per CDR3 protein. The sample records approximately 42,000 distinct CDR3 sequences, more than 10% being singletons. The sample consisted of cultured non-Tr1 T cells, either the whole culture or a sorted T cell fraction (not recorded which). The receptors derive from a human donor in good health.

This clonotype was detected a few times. CDR3: CSATKLLTYNEQFF. The CDR3 bases are TGCAGTGCTACGAAACTCCTTACCTACAATGAGCAGTTCTTC. This chain connects TRBV20-1 to TRBJ2-1; D unclear. The CDR3 sequence is 14 residues long. Germline CDR1 is DFQATT and CDR2 is SNEGSKA (reference sequence). The V end lost 4 bases, the J end lost 2 bases, and 12 bases lay between the germline ends.

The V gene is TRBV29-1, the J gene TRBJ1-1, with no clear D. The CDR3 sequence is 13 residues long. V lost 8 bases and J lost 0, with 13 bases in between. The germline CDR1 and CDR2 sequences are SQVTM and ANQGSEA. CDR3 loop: CSTEFNMNTEAFF. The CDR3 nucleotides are TGCAGCACCGAATTCAACATGAACACTGAAGCTTTCTTT.

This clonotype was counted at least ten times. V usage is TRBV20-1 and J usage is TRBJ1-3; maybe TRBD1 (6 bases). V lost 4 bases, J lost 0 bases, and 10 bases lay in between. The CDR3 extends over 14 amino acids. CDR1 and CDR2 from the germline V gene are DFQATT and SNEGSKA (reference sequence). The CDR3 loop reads CSAMDRNSGNTIYF. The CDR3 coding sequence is TGCAGTGCTATGGACAGAAACTCTGGAAACACCATATATTTT.

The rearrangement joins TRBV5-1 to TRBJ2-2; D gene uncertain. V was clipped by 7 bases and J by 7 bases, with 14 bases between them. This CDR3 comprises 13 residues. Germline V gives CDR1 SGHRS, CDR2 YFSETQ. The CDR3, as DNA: TGCGCCAGCGTTGAGCCCGGCGTCGGGGAGCTGTTTTTT. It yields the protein CASVEPGVGELFF.

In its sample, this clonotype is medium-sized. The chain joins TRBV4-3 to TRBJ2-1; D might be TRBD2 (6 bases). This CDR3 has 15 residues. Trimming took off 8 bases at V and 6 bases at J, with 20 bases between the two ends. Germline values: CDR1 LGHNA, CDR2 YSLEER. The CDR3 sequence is CASGGAGSTGNEQFF. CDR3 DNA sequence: TGCGCCAGCGGAGGGGCAGGTTCGACGGGCAATGAGCAGTTCTTC.

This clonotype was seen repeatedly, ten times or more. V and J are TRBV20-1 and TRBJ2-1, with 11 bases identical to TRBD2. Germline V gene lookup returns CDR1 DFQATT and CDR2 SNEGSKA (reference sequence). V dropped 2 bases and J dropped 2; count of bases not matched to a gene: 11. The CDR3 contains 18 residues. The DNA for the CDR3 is TGCAGTGCTAGACTAGCGGGAGGTCGCAGGAAGACCTACAATGAGCAGTTCTTC. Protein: CSARLAGGRRKTYNEQFF.

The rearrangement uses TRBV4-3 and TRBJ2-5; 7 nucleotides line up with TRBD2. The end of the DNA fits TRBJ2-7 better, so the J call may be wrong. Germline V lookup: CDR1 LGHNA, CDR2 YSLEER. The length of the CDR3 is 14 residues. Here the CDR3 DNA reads TGCGCCAGCAGCCAAGAGCGGGAGTCCTACGAGCAGTACTTC. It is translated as CASSQERESYEQYF.

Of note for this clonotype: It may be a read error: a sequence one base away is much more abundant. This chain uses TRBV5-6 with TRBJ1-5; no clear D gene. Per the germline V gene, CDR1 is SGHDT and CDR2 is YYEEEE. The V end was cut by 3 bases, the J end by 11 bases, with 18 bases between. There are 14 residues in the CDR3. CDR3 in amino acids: CASSSGPAELSQHF. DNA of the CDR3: TGTGCCAGCAGCTCCGGACCCGCGGAATTGTCCCAGCATTTT.

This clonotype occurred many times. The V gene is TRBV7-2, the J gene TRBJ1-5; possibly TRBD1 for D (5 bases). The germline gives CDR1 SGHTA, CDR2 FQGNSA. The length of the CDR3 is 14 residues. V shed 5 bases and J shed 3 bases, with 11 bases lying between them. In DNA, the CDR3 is TGTGCCAGCAGCCCCGGGACGCCCAATCAGCCCCAGCATTTT. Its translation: CASSPGTPNQPQHF.

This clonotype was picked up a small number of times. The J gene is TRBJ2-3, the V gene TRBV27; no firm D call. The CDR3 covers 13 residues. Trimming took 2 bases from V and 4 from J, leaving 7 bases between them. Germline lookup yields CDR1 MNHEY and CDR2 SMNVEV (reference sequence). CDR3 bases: TGTGCCAGCAGTTTACTTCCCCCAGATACGCAGTATTTT. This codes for CASSLLPPDTQYF.

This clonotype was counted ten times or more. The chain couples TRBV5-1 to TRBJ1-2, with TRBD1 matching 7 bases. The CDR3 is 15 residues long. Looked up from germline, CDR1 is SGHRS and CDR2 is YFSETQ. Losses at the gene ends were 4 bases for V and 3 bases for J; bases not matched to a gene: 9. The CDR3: CASSPGGTEDYGYTF. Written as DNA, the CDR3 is TGCGCCAGCAGCCCTGGGGGGACAGAGGACTATGGCTACACCTTC.

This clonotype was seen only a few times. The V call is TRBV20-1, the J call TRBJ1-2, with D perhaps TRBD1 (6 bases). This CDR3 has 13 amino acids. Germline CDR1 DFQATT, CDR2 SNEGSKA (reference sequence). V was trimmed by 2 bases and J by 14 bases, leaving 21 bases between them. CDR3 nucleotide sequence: TGCAGTGCTAGATCAGCAGGGGTCCCCGGTGGAACCTTC. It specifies CSARSAGVPGGTF.

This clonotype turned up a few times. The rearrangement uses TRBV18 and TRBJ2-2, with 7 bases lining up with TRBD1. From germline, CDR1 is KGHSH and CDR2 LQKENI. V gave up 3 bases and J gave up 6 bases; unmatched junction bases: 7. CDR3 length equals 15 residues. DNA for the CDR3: TGTGCCAGCTCACCGAATCTACAGGGGTCCGGGGAGCTGTTTTTT. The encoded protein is CASSPNLQGSGELFF.

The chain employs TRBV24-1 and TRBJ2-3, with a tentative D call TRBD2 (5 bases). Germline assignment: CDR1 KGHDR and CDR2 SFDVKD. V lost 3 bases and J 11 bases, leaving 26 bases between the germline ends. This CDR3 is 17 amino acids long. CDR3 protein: CATSDTLGAENYNEQYF. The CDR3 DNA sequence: TGTGCCACCAGTGATACCCTGGGAGCGGAGAACTACAATGAGCAGTATTTT.

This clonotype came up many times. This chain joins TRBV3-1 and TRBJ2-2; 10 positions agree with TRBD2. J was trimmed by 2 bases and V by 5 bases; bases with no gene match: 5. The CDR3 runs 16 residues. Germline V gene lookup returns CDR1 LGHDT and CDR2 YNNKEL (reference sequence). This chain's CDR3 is CASSARLAGNTGELFF. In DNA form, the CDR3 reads TGTGCCAGCAGCGCACGACTAGCGGGTAACACCGGGGAGCTGTTTTTT.

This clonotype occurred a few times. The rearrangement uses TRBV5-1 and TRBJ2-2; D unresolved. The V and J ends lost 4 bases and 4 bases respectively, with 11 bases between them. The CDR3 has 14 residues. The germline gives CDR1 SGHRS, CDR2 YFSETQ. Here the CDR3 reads CASSPLGTTGELFF. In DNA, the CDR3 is TGCGCCAGCAGCCCCCTAGGAACCACCGGGGAGCTGTTTTTT.

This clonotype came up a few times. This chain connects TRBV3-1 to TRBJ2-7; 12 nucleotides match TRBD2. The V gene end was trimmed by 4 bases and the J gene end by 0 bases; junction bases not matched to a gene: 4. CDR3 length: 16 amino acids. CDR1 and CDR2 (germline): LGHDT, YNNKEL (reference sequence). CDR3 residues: CASSRRTSGISYEQYF. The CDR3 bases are TGTGCCAGCAGCCGACGGACTAGCGGGATCTCCTACGAGCAGTACTTC.

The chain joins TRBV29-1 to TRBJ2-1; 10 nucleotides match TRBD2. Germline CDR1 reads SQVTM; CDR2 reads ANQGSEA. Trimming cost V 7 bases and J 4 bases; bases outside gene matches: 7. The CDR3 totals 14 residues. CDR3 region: CSGLAGAKYNEQFF. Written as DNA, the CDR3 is TGCAGCGGCCTAGCGGGAGCCAAGTACAATGAGCAGTTCTTC.

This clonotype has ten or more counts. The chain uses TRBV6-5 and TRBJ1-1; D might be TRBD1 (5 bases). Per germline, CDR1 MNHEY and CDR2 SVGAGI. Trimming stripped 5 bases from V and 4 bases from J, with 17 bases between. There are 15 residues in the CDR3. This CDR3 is CASSPVGAGPTEAFF. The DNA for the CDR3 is TGTGCCAGCAGTCCCGTTGGGGCAGGGCCCACTGAAGCTTTCTTT.

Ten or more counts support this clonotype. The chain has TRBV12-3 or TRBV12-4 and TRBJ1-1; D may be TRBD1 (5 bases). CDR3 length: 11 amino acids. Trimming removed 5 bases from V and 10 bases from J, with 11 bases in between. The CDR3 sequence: CASSTGYVAFF. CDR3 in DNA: TGTGCCAGCAGTACAGGCTACGTAGCTTTCTTT.

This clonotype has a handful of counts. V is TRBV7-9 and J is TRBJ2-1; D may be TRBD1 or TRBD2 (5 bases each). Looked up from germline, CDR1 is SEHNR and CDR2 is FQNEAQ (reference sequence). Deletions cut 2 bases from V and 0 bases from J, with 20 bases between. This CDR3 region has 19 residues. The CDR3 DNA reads TGTGCCAGCAGCTTATCCCTAGGACGGGATGGGGGCTCCTACAATGAGCAGTTCTTC. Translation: CASSLSLGRDGGSYNEQFF.

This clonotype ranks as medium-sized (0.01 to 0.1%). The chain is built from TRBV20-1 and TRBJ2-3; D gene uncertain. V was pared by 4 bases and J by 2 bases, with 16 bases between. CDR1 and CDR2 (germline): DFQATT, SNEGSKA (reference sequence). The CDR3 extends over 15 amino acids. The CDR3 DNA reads TGCAGTGCTAACTGGGAACTAACCATCACAGATACGCAGTATTTT. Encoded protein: CSANWELTITDTQYF.

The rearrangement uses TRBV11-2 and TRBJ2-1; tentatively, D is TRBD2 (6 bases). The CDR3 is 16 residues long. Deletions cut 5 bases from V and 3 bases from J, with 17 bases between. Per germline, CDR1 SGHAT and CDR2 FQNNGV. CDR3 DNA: TGTGCCAGCAGCCAGCGGGCGACTAGTGGCTACAATGAGCAGTTCTTC. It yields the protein CASSQRATSGYNEQFF.